This T cell receptor beta chain was found in a study of blood T cell repertoires in COVID-19. Study-level information: The cDNA or gDNA used as material had been derived from T cells, B-cell-depleted T cells, or PBMCs.

Germline-derived CDR1 and CDR2 are ENHRY and SYGVKD. The CDR3 spans 17 residues. Trimming removed 6 bases from V and 3 bases from J; junction bases left unmatched: 8. Authors' data handling: Reference gene primer amplification yielded estimated nucleated cell counts. This table comes from immunoSEQ multiplex PCR, and its TCRdb copy is limited to in-frame clones, with some not included. V and J calls and clone size are given by that table; D and trimming were obtained from the DNA. In the table there are a few hundred thousand clones, about 88% of which are singletons. The specimen was peripheral blood. This receptor was identified in a middle-aged man with COVID-19, enrolled during active disease. The chain joins TRBV10-3 to TRBJ2-6, with 10 bases matching TRBD1. CDR3 nucleotides: TGTGCCATCAGCCCGGGACAGGGGTTTCGTGGGGCCAACGTCCTGACTTTC. This translates into CAISPGQGFRGANVLTF.